Following are 29 T cell receptor beta chains from one sample sequenced in a study of OX40 agonist ivuxolimab in advanced cancers. The table came from immunoSEQ multiplex PCR; TCRdb's copy has only in-frame clones and leaves some out. Here the sample spans 75,000 to 90,000 clones, roughly 90% being singletons. The specimen was CD4+ or CD8+ T cells sorted from blood, collected in a trial of the OX40 agonist ivuxolimab. The receptors derive from an adult with an advanced solid tumor such as melanoma, head and neck, liver or kidney cancer.

The chain recombines TRBV7-8 with TRBJ2-1, with D perhaps matching TRBD2 (5 bases). Germline-derived CDR1 and CDR2 are SGHVS and FQNEAQ. The length of the CDR3 is 15 residues. Trimming pared 5 bases from V and 0 bases from J, leaving 11 bases between. The CDR3 spells CASSVRRSSYNEQFF. The CDR3 DNA reads TGTGCCAGCAGCGTCAGGAGGAGCTCCTACAATGAGCAGTTCTTC.

This chain connects TRBV4-1 to TRBJ2-1; TRBD2 matches at 10 bases. The CDR3 consists of 15 residues. Germline CDR1 is MGHRA and CDR2 is YSYEKL. V was pared by 2 bases and J by 9 bases, with 7 bases of the junction left unmatched. The DNA for the CDR3 is TGCGCCAGCAGCCAAAGGGCTAGCGGGAGTGTTGAGCAGTTCTTC. Residues: CASSQRASGSVEQFF.

The rearrangement joins TRBV11-1 to TRBJ1-1, with D perhaps matching TRBD1 (6 bases). The V end was cut by 6 bases, the J end by 0 bases, with 14 bases between. Germline assignment: CDR1 SGHAT and CDR2 FQDESV (reference sequence). This CDR3 is 15 amino acids long. The CDR3 bases are TGTGCCAGCAGAATCGGACAGACCATGAACACTGAAGCTTTCTTT. Residues: CASRIGQTMNTEAFF.

This chain links TRBV6-4 with TRBJ2-7; D not certain. V lost 2 bases and J 0 bases, leaving 17 bases between the germline ends. CDR3 length equals 17 residues. The germline gives CDR1 MRHNA, CDR2 SNTAGT. CDR3 in DNA: TGTGCCAGCAGTGACCATCCCAGGAAGCCCCACTCCTACGAGCAGTACTTC. It codes for CASSDHPRKPHSYEQYF.

This chain connects TRBV4-1 to TRBJ2-7, with D maybe TRBD1 (6 bases). CDR3 length: 15 amino acids. V was trimmed by 2 bases and J by 3 bases, leaving 14 bases between them. From germline, CDR1 is MGHRA and CDR2 YSYEKL. As DNA, the CDR3 is TGCGCCAGCAGCCAACTCGACAGGACAGACTACGAGCAGTACTTC. Amino acids: CASSQLDRTDYEQYF.

The genes are TRBV27 and TRBJ1-2, with a possible D match to TRBD1 (6 bases). V was clipped by 3 bases and J by 14 bases, with 22 bases between them. Germline CDR1 MNHEY, CDR2 SMNVEV (reference sequence). The CDR3 totals 14 residues. The CDR3 is CASSFSRGGDSWTF. DNA of the CDR3: TGTGCCAGCAGTTTCTCAAGAGGGGGGGACTCATGGACCTTC.

This chain uses TRBV6-1 with TRBJ2-1, with 13 bases aligning to TRBD2. Germline CDR1 reads MNHNS; CDR2 reads SASEGT. V was pared by 3 bases and J by 7 bases, with 6 bases of the junction left unmatched. CDR3 length equals 16 residues. Here the CDR3 reads CASSERRLAGGNEQFF. CDR3 coding DNA: TGTGCCAGCAGTGAGCGAAGACTAGCGGGAGGAAATGAGCAGTTCTTC.

The CDR3 spells CASSEAEGGYEQYF. The CDR3 region has the DNA TGTGCCAGCAGTGAAGCTGAAGGGGGCTACGAGCAGTACTTC. The chain combines TRBV6-1 with TRBJ2-7; D may be TRBD1 (6 bases). The germline V and J ends were trimmed by 0 bases and 3 bases, with 9 bases remaining between them. The V gene's germline CDR1 is MNHNS and CDR2 SASEGT. The CDR3 spans 14 residues.

This sequence joins TRBV21-1 and TRBJ2-7; the table's D gene call, TRBD1, was not cross checked with the DNA. TRBV21-1 is termed a pseudogene. The CDR3 spans 15 residues. The CDR3 nucleotides are TGTGCCAGCAGCACCTTACAGGGGTCCCCCTACGAGCAGTACTTC. It yields the protein CASSTLQGSPYEQYF.

The gene calls are TRBV6-5 and TRBJ2-7; D is possibly TRBD1 (5 bases). This CDR3 comprises 13 residues. CDR1 is MNHEY and CDR2 is SVGAGI in the germline V gene. The V end lost 3 bases, the J end lost 2 bases, and 8 bases lay between the germline ends. CDR3 DNA: TGTGCCAGCAGTTATGGGGCAGCCTACGAGCAGTACTTC. Protein: CASSYGAAYEQYF.

This chain uses TRBV7-2 with TRBJ2-7; D call uncertain. The germline CDR1 and CDR2 sequences are SGHTA and FQGNSA. CDR3 length equals 11 residues. The V end lost 5 bases, the J end lost 4 bases, and 6 bases lay between the germline ends. The CDR3 nucleotides read TGTGCCAGCAGCCTTCAATACGAGCAGTACTTC. This encodes CASSLQYEQYF.

The V and J genes are TRBV18 and TRBJ1-1; D unresolved. Germline assignment: CDR1 KGHSH and CDR2 LQKENI. The CDR3 has 14 amino acids. V lost 5 bases and J lost 1, with 11 bases in between. In DNA, the CDR3 is TGTGCCAGCTCATTCGCCCAGGAGAACACTGAAGCTTTCTTT. Translation gives CASSFAQENTEAFF.

Comments on this clone: The same CDR3 arises from other DNA sequences in this sample as well. The gene calls are TRBV21-1 and TRBJ1-1. TRBV21-1 is an annotated pseudogene. This CDR3 region has 16 residues. The CDR3 sequence is CASRGTGYIPNTEAFF. In DNA form, the CDR3 reads TGTGCCAGCAGGGGGACGGGCTACATACCGAACACTGAAGCTTTCTTT.

This sequence joins TRBV11-2 and TRBJ1-2; D uncertain. With 4 bases removed from V and 1 base from J, the gap between germline ends came to 7 bases. The germline V gene has CDR1 SGHAT and CDR2 FQNNGV. The CDR3 has 13 amino acids. The CDR3 DNA follows: TGTGCCAGCAGCTGGGGAGTTAACTATGGCTACACCTTC. Encoded protein: CASSWGVNYGYTF.

The chain is built from TRBV10-3 and TRBJ1-2; a possible D gene is TRBD1 (6 bases). CDR1 is ENHRY and CDR2 is SYGVKD in the germline V gene. The length of the CDR3 is 12 residues. V lost 6 bases, J lost 8 bases, and 13 bases lay in between. DNA of the CDR3: TGTGCCATCAGGGGGGCAGGGGAAGGCTACACCTTC. Its protein product is CAIRGAGEGYTF.

The rearrangement uses TRBV6-1 and TRBJ1-6; tentatively, D is TRBD1 (5 bases). The germline V gene encodes CDR1 MNHNS and CDR2 SASEGT. CDR3 length: 16 amino acids. The ends were cut back, 4 bases at V and 5 bases at J, with 15 bases in the middle. The CDR3 region is CASSGWGLLNNSPLHF. CDR3 nucleotides: TGTGCCAGCAGTGGATGGGGCTTATTAAATAATTCACCCCTCCACTTT.

The chain is built from TRBV4-1 and TRBJ1-4; D gene unclear. CDR1 MGHRA and CDR2 YSYEKL come from the germline V gene. Trimming pared 1 base from V and 3 bases from J, leaving 12 bases between. The CDR3 has 16 amino acids. CDR3 in amino acids: CASSQVLKLPNEKLFF. The DNA for the CDR3 is TGCGCCAGCAGCCAAGTTCTGAAGTTGCCTAATGAAAAACTGTTTTTT.

This sequence joins TRBV19 and TRBJ1-1; TRBD1 might be the D (5 bases). CDR1 is LNHDA and CDR2 is SQIVND in the germline V gene (reference sequence). V was cut by 1 base and J by 1 base, with 10 bases left in between. There are 15 residues in the CDR3. CDR3 sequence (DNA): TGTGCCAGTAGTATAGCCGTCAGGGCGAACACTGAAGCTTTCTTT. This sequence encodes CASSIAVRANTEAFF.

The rearrangement joins TRBV28 to TRBJ2-3, with a tentative D call TRBD2 (6 bases). Germline CDR1 and CDR2: MDHEN and SYDVKM. Trimming shortened V by 5 bases and J by 10 bases, and 13 bases separated the two germline ends. The CDR3 has 12 amino acids. The CDR3: CASSPGSRAQYF. The CDR3 DNA reads as TGTGCCAGCAGTCCCGGGAGTCGCGCGCAGTATTTT.

V is TRBV5-1 and J is TRBJ2-2, with 8 bases lining up with TRBD1. V trimming: 5 bases; J trimming: 6 bases; junction bases outside the gene matches: 9. Germline CDR1 SGHRS, CDR2 YFSETQ. CDR3 length equals 15 residues. CDR3 in amino acids: CASSSQGGYSGELFF. DNA of the CDR3: TGCGCCAGCAGTTCACAGGGGGGATACTCCGGGGAGCTGTTTTTT.

This chain joins TRBV14 and TRBJ1-6; TRBD1 might be the D (5 bases). V was cut by 0 bases and J by 6 bases, with 18 bases left in between. The CDR3 has 18 amino acids. CDR1 is SGHDN, CDR2 FVKESK, per germline. The CDR3, as DNA: TGTGCCAGCAGCCAAGACGGGGGTGCGTGGGGTACTAATTCACCCCTCCACTTT. Encoded protein: CASSQDGGAWGTNSPLHF.

This rearrangement joins TRBV19 to TRBJ2-3; D unclear. V was pared by 3 bases and J by 1 base, with 8 bases between. This CDR3 is built from 14 residues. In germline, CDR1 is LNHDA, CDR2 SQIVND (reference sequence). The CDR3 is CASSIGRGTDTQYF. DNA of the CDR3: TGTGCCAGTAGTATTGGTAGGGGCACAGATACGCAGTATTTT.

The chain recombines TRBV11-1 with TRBJ1-2; D is undetermined. The germline V gene has CDR1 SGHAT and CDR2 FQDESV (reference sequence). CDR3 length: 14 residues. V gave up 5 bases and J gave up 1 base, with 11 bases separating them. CDR3 amino acids: CASSPDALNYGYTF. The CDR3 nucleotides read TGTGCCAGCAGCCCGGATGCCCTTAACTATGGCTACACCTTC.

In this sample, this clone turned up a few times. This sequence joins TRBV15 and TRBJ2-7; D is unresolved. V was pared by 5 bases and J by 1 base, with 9 bases between. CDR1 and CDR2 from the germline V gene are LNHNV and YYDKDF (reference sequence). The CDR3 is made up of 13 amino acids. The chain's CDR3 is CATSPVISYEQYF. The CDR3 DNA follows: TGTGCCACCAGCCCAGTGATTTCCTACGAGCAGTACTTC.

The genes are TRBV4-2 and TRBJ2-7; D is possibly TRBD1 (6 bases). Trimming stripped 3 bases from V and 7 bases from J, with 22 bases between. The CDR3 totals 16 residues. The germline gives CDR1 LGHNA, CDR2 YNFKEQ. This CDR3 reads CASSHALLLGRGEQYF. CDR3 DNA sequence: TGTGCCAGCAGCCACGCCCTCCTTTTGGGCAGGGGAGAGCAGTACTTC.

J is TRBJ2-1 and V is TRBV5-1; 13 bases are shared with TRBD2. Germline lookup yields CDR1 SGHRS and CDR2 YFSETQ. There are 16 residues in the CDR3. With 4 bases clipped from V and 2 bases from J, the junction kept 3 bases outside the gene matches. The CDR3: CASSPGTSGTYNEQFF. DNA for the CDR3: TGCGCCAGCAGCCCCGGGACTAGCGGGACCTACAATGAGCAGTTCTTC.

This chain uses TRBV6-4 with TRBJ2-1, with D possibly being TRBD2 (6 bases). CDR3 length: 14 amino acids. The V end was cut by 2 bases, the J end by 11 bases, with 16 bases between. The germline V gene encodes CDR1 MRHNA and CDR2 SNTAGT. CDR3 in amino acids: CASSDGTSLPKQFF. DNA for the CDR3: TGTGCCAGCAGTGACGGGACTTCCCTGCCGAAGCAGTTCTTC.

CDR3 loop: CASSPRTGSYSGGFRFASYNEQFF. The CDR3 region has the DNA TGCGCCAGCAGCCCACGGACAGGGAGTTACTCGGGGGGATTTCGCTTCGCCTCCTACAATGAGCAGTTCTTC. The V and J genes are TRBV5-1 and TRBJ2-1, with D perhaps TRBD1 (8 bases). V was cut by 4 bases and J by 0 bases, with 38 bases left in between. CDR3 length: 24 residues. Germline V lookup: CDR1 SGHRS, CDR2 YFSETQ.

This rearrangement joins TRBV2 to TRBJ1-6; 10 bases are a match to TRBD1. The ends lost 7 bases at V and 9 bases at J; junction bases unmatched: 6. This CDR3 is built from 14 residues. The V gene's germline CDR1 is SNHLY and CDR2 FYNNEI. CDR3 nucleotides: TGTGCCAGCAACCCGGGACAGGGGATTTCACCCCTCCACTTT. Protein sequence: CASNPGQGISPLHF.